This TCR beta chain was found in a study of cytomegalovirus exposure and HLA in healthy donors. The V gene lost 8 bases and the J gene lost 6 bases, with 11 bases spanning the gap. The CDR3 consists of 13 residues. Per germline, CDR1 SNHLY and CDR2 FYNNEI. With 60 Vbeta and 13 Jbeta primers, the PCR was carried out. Only in-frame clones appear in the TCRdb table, and some are missing; sequencing was by immunoSEQ multiplex PCR. The sample includes about 110,000 clones, roughly 63% of them seen just once. The TCR was taken from a woman between 65 and 79 years old in good health and CMV-seropositive. The J gene is TRBJ1-6, the V gene TRBV2; no firm D call. The sample taken for sequencing was PBMCs. CDR3 sequence: CASLREFNSPLHF. The CDR3 DNA is TGTGCCAGCCTTCGGGAGTTTAATTCACCCCTCCACTTT.